The clone carrying this T cell receptor (beta chain) was detected ten times or more. What it recognizes is unknown. Under 3 months in duration, the ophthalmopathy in affected donors had moderate-to-severe activity, CAS ≥3 and NOSPECS ≥4. Other autoimmune diseases, uncontrolled infections, pregnancy or lactation excluded patients from enrollment. For repertoire sequencing, the TCR beta CDR3 regions were amplified from RNA transcripts. The authors performed first-round RT-PCR with HTBI primers and then a second-round multiplex PCR. One entry per CDR3 protein results from TCRdb running MiXCR on the multiplex PCR reads. The table shows a few hundred thousand distinct CDR3 sequences, with about 17% occurring only once. The data were taken from a study of Graves' ophthalmopathy and Graves' hyperthyroidism. Points from the study as a whole: The blood repertoire also included most expanded thyroid clonotypes above 0.001 frequency. The model's ophthalmopathy progression predictions had about 71% sensitivity and 72.22% specificity.

The CDR3 consists of 19 residues. V dropped 3 bases and J dropped 0; count of bases not matched to a gene: 10. Germline values: CDR1 KGHDR, CDR2 SFDVKD. The chain carries TRBV24-1 and TRBJ2-6; 7 positions match TRBD1. This receptor was identified in an adult man with Graves' ophthalmopathy. The source material was peripheral blood. CDR3 DNA: TGTGCCACCAGTGATACCACGGGACAGCAAGGCTCTGGGGCCAACGTCCTGACTTTC. It codes for CATSDTTGQQGSGANVLTF.